Reported below is one T cell receptor (beta chain). Antigen unknown. This entry comes from a study of vaccination effects on CD4 cells after COVID-19. For the study at large: Of the BNT162b2 and mRNA-1273 vaccines, participants received two doses of one or the other.

This table comes from immunoSEQ multiplex PCR, and its TCRdb copy is limited to in-frame clones, with some not included. The repertoire holds 41,000 or so clones, with 70% as singletons. Before sequencing, viral peptide pools were used by the ViraFEST assay to expand antigen-specific CD4+ T cells. When less than 11 days of culture had elapsed, CD4+ T cells were isolated. Nucleocapsid antibodies were negative in the vaccine recipients, who had never had SARS-CoV-2 infection. CDR3 length: 14 amino acids. J was trimmed by 3 bases and V by 5 bases; bases with no gene match: 9. From germline, CDR1 is GTSNPN and CDR2 SVGIG (reference sequence).

The clonotype originates from a human donor who received a COVID-19 vaccine. The chain uses TRBV30 and TRBJ1-2; 7 bases are shared with TRBD1. Sequenced material: CD4+ T cells from PBMCs cultured with HCoV-OC43 spike peptides, taken before COVID-19 vaccination. Noted subset: HCoV-OC43 spike overlapping peptide pool stimulation. The CDR3 sequence: CAWLRGGLHYGYTF. The CDR3 bases are TGTGCCTGGCTTCGAGGGGGCTTACACTATGGCTACACCTTC.